This T cell receptor beta chain was profiled in a study of T cell responses to AZD1222 COVID-19 vaccine. Study conclusions and caveats: Recipients of AZD1222 seropositive at baseline numbered only 6 or 7. There were vaccine-associated CD4 TCRs across spike, dominant at 160-218 and 743-854.

Note on this clone: Its matching antigen is unknown.

The V end lost 2 bases, the J end lost 3 bases, and 7 bases lay between the germline ends. Germline lookup yields CDR1 SGHAT and CDR2 FQNNGV. The CDR3 consists of 13 residues. Profiled with immunoSEQ multiplex PCR; TCRdb holds only in-frame clones, not every one. The sample shows about 120,000 clones, 70% to 90% of them seen only once. The material sequenced was peripheral blood, taken on day 0 of AZD1222 vaccination. The chain joins TRBV11-2 to TRBJ1-1; D is ambiguous. This TCR came from an adult in good health. CDR3 DNA sequence: TGTGCCAGCAGCTTAATTCGGGACACTGAAGCTTTCTTT. This gives the protein CASSLIRDTEAFF.